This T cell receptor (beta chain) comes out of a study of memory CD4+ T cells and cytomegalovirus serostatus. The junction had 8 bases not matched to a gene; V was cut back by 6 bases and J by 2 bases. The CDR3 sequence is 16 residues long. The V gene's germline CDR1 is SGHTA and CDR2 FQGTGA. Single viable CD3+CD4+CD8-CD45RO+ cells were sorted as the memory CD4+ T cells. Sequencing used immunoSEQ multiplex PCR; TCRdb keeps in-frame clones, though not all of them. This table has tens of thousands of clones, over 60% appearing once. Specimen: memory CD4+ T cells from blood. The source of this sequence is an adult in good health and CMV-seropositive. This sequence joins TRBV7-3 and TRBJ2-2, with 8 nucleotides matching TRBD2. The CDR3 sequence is CASRFQAGVNTGELFF. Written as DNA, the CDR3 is TGTGCCAGCAGGTTTCAAGCGGGGGTTAACACCGGGGAGCTGTTTTTT.